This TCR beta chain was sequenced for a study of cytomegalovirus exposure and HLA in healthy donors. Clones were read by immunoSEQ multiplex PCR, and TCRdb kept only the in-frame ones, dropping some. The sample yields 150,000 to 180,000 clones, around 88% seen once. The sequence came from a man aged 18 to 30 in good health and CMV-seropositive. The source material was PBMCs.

The CDR3 coding sequence is TGCGCCAGCAGACAGGTCCTGCAAAATTCACCCCTCCACTTT. This codes for CASRQVLQNSPLHF. V gene TRBV5-1 combines with J gene TRBJ1-6; D perhaps matches TRBD1 (5 bases). V was cut by 5 bases and J by 7 bases, with 13 bases left in between. Per the germline V gene, CDR1 is SGHRS and CDR2 is YFSETQ. There are 14 residues in the CDR3.